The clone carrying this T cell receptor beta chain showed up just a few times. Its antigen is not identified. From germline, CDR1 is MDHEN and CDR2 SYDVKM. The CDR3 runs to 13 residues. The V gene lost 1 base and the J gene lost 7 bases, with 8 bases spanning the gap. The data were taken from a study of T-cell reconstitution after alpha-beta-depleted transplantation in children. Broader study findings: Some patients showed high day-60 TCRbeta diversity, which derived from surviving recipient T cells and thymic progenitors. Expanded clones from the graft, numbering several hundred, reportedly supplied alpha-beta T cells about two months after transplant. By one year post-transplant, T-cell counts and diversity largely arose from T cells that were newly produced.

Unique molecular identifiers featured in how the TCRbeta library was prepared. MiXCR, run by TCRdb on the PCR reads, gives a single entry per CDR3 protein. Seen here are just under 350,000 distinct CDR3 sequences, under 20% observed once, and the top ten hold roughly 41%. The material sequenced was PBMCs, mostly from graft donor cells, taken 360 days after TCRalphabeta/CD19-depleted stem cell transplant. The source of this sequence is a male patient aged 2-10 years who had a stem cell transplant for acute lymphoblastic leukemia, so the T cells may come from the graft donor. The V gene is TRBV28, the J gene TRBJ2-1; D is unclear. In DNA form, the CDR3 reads TGTGCCAGCAGTTTATTAAACCCGAATGAGCAGTTCTTC. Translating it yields CASSLLNPNEQFF.